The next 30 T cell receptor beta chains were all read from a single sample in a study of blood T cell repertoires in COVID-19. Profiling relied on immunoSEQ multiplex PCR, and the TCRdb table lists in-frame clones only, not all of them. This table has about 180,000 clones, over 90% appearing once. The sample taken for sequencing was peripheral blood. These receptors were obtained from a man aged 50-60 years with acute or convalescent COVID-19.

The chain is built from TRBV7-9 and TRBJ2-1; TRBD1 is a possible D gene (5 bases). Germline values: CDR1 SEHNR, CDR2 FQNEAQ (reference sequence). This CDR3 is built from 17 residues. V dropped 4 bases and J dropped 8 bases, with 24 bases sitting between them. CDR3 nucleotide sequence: TGTGCCAGCAGCTCCACCCGGCTCGGGCGGACAATCCATGAGCAGTTCTTC. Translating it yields CASSSTRLGRTIHEQFF.

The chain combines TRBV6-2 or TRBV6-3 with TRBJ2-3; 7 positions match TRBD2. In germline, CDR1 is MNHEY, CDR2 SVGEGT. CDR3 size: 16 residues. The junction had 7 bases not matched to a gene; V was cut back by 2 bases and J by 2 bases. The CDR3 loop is CASSYPAGSYTDTQYF. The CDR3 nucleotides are TGTGCCAGCAGTTACCCAGCGGGATCTTACACAGATACGCAGTATTTT.

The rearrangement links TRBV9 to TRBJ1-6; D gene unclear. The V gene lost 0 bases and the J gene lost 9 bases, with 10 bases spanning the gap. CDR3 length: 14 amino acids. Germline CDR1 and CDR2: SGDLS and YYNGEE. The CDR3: CASSVGAEFSPLHF. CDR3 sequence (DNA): TGTGCCAGCAGCGTAGGGGCAGAGTTTTCACCCCTCCACTTT.

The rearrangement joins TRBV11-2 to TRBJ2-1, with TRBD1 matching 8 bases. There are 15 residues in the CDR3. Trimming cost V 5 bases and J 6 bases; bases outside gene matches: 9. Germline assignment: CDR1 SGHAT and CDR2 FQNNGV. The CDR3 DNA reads TGTGCCAGCAGCCGACGGGACAGGAGATTCAATGAGCAGTTCTTC. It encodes CASSRRDRRFNEQFF.

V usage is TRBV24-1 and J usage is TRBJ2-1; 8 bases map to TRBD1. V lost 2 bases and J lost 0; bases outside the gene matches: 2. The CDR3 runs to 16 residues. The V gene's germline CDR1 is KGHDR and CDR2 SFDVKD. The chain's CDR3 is CATSDSTGASYNEQFF. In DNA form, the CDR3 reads TGTGCCACCAGTGATTCGACAGGGGCCTCCTACAATGAGCAGTTCTTC.

The CDR3 here is CASSVLGGQHQETQYF. Written as DNA, the CDR3 is TGTGCCAGCAGCGTACTGGGGGGACAGCATCAAGAGACCCAGTACTTC. The rearrangement joins TRBV9 to TRBJ2-5, with D maybe TRBD1 (7 bases). The CDR3 has 16 amino acids. Germline CDR1 SGDLS, CDR2 YYNGEE. Trimming shortened V by 1 base and J by 2 bases, and 15 bases separated the two germline ends.

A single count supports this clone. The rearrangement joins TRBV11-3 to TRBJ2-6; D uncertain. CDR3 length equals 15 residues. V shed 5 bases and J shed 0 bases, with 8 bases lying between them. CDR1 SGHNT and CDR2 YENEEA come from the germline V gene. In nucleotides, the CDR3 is TGTGCCAGCAGCCCAGGCCACTCTGGGGCCAACGTCCTGACTTTC. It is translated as CASSPGHSGANVLTF.

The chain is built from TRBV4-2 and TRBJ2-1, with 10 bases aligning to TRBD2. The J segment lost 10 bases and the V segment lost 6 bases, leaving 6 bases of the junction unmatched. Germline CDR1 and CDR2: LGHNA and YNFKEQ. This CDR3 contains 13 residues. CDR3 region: CASRGLAGDEQFF. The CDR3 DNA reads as TGTGCCAGCAGGGGCCTAGCGGGGGACGAGCAGTTCTTC.

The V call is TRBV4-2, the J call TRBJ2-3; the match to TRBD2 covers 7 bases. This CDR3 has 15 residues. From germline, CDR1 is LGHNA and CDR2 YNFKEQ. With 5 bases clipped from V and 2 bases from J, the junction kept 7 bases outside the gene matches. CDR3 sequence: CASSGGGQDTDTQYF. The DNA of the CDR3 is TGTGCCAGCAGCGGGGGGGGTCAGGACACAGATACGCAGTATTTT.

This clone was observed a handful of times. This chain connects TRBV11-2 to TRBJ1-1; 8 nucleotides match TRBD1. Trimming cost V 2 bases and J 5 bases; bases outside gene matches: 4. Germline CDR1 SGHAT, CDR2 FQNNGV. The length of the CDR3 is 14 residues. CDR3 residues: CASSLQGAWTEAFF. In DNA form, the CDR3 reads TGTGCCAGCAGCTTACAGGGGGCCTGGACTGAAGCTTTCTTT.

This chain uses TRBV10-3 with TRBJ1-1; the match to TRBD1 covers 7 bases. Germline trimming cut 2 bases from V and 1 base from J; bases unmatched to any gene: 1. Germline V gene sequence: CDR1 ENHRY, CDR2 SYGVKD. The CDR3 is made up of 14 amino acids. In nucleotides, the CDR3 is TGTGCCATCAGTGAGGGGACAGCGAACACTGAAGCTTTCTTT. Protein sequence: CAISEGTANTEAFF.

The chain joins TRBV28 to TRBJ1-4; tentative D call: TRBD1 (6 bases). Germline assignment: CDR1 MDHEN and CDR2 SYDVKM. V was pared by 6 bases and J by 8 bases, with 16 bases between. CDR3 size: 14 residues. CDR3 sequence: CASSLGGPLEKLFF. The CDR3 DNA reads TGTGCCAGCAGCCTAGGGGGACCCCTCGAAAAACTGTTTTTT.

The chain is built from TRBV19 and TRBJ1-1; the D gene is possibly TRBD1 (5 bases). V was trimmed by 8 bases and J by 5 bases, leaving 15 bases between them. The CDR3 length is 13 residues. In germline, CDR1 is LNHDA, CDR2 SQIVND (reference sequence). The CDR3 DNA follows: TGTGCCAGTGCGGTCGGGGGTGAAACTGAAGCTTTCTTT. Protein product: CASAVGGETEAFF.

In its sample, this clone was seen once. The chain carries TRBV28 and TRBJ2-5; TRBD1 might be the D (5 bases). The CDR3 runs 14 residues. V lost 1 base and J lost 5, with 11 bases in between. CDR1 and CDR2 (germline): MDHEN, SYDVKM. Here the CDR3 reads CASSLYRGKETQYF. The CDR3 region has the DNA TGTGCCAGCAGTTTATATAGGGGAAAGGAGACCCAGTACTTC.

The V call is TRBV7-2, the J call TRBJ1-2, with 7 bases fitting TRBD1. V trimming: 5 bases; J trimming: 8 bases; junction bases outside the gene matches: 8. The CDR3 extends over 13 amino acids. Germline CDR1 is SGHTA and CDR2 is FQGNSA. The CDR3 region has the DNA TGTGCCAGCAGCCCCTCGACAGGGAAGGGCTACACCTTC. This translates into CASSPSTGKGYTF.

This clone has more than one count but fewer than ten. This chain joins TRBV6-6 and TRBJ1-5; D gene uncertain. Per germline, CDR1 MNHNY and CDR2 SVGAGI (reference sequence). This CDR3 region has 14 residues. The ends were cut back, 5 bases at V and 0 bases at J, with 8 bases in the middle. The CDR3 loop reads CASSDGVSNQPQHF. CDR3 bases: TGTGCCAGCAGTGACGGGGTTAGCAATCAGCCCCAGCATTTT.

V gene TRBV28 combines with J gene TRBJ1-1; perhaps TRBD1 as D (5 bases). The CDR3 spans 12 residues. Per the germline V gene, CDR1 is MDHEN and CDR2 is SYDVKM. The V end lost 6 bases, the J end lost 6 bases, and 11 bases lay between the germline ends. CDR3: CASRVKGAEAFF. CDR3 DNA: TGTGCCAGCAGGGTCAAAGGGGCTGAAGCTTTCTTT.

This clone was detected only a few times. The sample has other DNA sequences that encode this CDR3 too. CDR3 loop: CASSVGQGSGNTIYF. The DNA of the CDR3 is TGTGCCAGCAGCGTAGGACAGGGCTCTGGAAACACCATATATTTT. The chain recombines TRBV9 with TRBJ1-3, with 7 bases matching TRBD1. In germline, CDR1 is SGDLS, CDR2 YYNGEE. The CDR3 contains 15 residues. V lost 0 bases, J lost 0 bases, and 0 bases stayed unmatched.

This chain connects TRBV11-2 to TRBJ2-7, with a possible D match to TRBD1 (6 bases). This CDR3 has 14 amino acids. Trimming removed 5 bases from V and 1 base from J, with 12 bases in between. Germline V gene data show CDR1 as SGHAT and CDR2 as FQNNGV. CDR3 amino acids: CASSADRPSYEQYF. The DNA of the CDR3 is TGTGCCAGCAGCGCTGACAGGCCTTCCTACGAGCAGTACTTC.

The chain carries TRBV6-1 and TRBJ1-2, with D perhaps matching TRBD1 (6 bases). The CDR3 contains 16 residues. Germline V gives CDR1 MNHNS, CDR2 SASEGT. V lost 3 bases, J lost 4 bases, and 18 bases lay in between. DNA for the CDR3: TGTGCCAGCAGTGACCCGGGACAAGGTCCTTTCTATGGCTACACCTTC. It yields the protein CASSDPGQGPFYGYTF.

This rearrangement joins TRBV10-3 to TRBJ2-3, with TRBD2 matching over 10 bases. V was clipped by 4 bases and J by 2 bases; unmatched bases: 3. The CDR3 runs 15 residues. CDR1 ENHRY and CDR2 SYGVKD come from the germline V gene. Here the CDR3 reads CAISGTSGNTDTQYF. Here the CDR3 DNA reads TGTGCCATCAGTGGGACTAGCGGAAACACAGATACGCAGTATTTT.

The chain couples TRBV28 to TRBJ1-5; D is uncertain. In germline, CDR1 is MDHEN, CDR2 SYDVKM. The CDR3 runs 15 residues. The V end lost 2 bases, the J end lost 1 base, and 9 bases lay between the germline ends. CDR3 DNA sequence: TGTGCCAGCAGTTTAGGCCGGGGAAGCAATCAGCCCCAGCATTTT. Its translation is CASSLGRGSNQPQHF.

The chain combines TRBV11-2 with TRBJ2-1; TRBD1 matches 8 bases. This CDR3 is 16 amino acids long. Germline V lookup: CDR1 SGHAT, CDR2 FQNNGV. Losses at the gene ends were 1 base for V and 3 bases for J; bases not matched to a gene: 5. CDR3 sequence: CASSLGLGQGYNEQFF. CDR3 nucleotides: TGTGCCAGCAGCTTAGGGCTTGGACAGGGCTACAATGAGCAGTTCTTC.

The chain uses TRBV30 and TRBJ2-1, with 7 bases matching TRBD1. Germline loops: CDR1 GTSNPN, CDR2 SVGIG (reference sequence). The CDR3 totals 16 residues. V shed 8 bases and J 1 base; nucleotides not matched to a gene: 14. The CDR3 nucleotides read TGTGCCGGAAACGCCCCCGGGACAGTATCCTACAATGAGCAGTTCTTC. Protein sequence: CAGNAPGTVSYNEQFF.

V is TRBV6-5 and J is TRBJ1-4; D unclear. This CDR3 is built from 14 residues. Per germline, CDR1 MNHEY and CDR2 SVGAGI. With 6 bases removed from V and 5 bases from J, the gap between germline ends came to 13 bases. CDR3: CASSFGRLNEKLFF. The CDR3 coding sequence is TGTGCCAGCAGCTTTGGGAGATTAAATGAAAAACTGTTTTTT.

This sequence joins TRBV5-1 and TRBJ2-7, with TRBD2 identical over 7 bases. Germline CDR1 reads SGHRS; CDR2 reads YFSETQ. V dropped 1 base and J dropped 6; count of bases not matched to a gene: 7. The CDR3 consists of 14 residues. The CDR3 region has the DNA TGCGCCAGCAGCTTGTCGGGAGGTCAGCTCGAGCAGTACTTC. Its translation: CASSLSGGQLEQYF.

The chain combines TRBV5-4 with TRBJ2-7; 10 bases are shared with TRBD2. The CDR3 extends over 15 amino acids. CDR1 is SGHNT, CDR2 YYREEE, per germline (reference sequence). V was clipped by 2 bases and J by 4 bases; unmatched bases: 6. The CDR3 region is CASSFSAGGLYEQYF. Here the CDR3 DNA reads TGTGCCAGCAGCTTCTCAGCGGGAGGGCTGTACGAGCAGTACTTC.

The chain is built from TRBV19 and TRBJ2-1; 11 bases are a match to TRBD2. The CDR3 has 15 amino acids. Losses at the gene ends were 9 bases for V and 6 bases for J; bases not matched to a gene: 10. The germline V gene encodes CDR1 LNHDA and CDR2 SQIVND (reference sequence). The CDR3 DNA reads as TGTGCCAGCCAACTACTAGCGGGGGCTCTCAATGAGCAGTTCTTC. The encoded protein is CASQLLAGALNEQFF.

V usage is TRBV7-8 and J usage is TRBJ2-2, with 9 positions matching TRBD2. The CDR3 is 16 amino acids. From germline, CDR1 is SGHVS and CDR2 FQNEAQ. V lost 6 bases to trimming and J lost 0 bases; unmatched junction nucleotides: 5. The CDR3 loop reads CASRRLAGANTGELFF. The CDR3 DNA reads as TGTGCCAGCAGGAGGTTAGCGGGGGCGAACACCGGGGAGCTGTTTTTT.

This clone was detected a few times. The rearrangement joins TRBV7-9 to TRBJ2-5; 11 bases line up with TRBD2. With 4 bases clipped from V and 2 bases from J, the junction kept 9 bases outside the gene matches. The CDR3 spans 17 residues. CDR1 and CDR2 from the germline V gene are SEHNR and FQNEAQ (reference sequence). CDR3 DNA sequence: TGTGCCAGCAGCTACCCGACTAGCGGGGCCTTTCAAGAGACCCAGTACTTC. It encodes CASSYPTSGAFQETQYF.